A selection of T cell receptor beta chains follows, all from one sample in a study of T cell responses to AZD1222 COVID-19 vaccine. TCRdb's table, derived via immunoSEQ multiplex PCR, lists solely in-frame clones and lacks some. Here the sample spans 130,000 or so clones, 93% being singletons. Sequencing used peripheral blood, obtained on day 0 of AZD1222 vaccination. The receptors here all came from an adult in good health. Both conserved end residues are part of each CDR3. The D gene is left open where the match is weak. Rows may omit the clone size; those that give it use once, few, many or a size class.

d_gene: NA
j_gene: TRBJ1-1
len: 15
v_gene: TRBV15
abundance: NA
CDR3aa: CATSRGGSGNTEAFF
CDR3nt: TGTGCCACCAGCAGAGGGGGTTCGGGGAACACTGAAGCTTTCTTT

d_gene: TRBD1
j_gene: TRBJ1-6
len: 14
v_gene: TRBV7-2
abundance: NA
CDR3aa: CASRRDRGNSPLHF
CDR3nt: TGTGCCAGCAGAAGGGACAGGGGAAATTCACCCCTCCACTTT

d_gene: NA
j_gene: TRBJ2-1
len: 12
v_gene: TRBV19
abundance: NA
CDR3aa: CASSIGYSEQFF
CDR3nt: TGTGCCAGTAGTATTGGGTACAGTGAGCAGTTCTTC

d_gene: NA
j_gene: TRBJ1-1
len: 12
v_gene: TRBV5-6
abundance: NA
CDR3aa: CASSRATVEAFF
CDR3nt: TGTGCCAGCAGCCGAGCTACAGTTGAAGCTTTCTTT

d_gene: NA
j_gene: TRBJ2-1
len: 12
v_gene: TRBV3-1/TRBV3-2
abundance: NA
CDR3aa: CASSQVPGEQFF
CDR3nt: TGTGCCAGCAGCCAAGTTCCCGGAGAGCAGTTCTTC

d_gene: NA
j_gene: TRBJ2-3
len: 16
v_gene: TRBV7-3
abundance: NA
CDR3aa: CASSSRVREWPDTQYF
CDR3nt: TGTGCCAGCAGCTCAAGGGTTCGGGAGTGGCCAGATACGCAGTATTTT

d_gene: NA
j_gene: TRBJ1-1
len: 11
v_gene: TRBV2
abundance: NA
CDR3aa: CAYEARAEAFF
CDR3nt: TGTGCCTACGAGGCCCGGGCTGAAGCTTTCTTT

d_gene: NA
j_gene: TRBJ1-1
len: 15
v_gene: TRBV25-1
abundance: NA
CDR3aa: CASSDPRGRHTEAFF
CDR3nt: TGTGCCAGCAGTGACCCCCGGGGCCGACACACTGAAGCTTTCTTT

d_gene: NA
j_gene: TRBJ1-1
len: 13
v_gene: TRBV5-1
abundance: NA
CDR3aa: CASSLSQGTEAFF
CDR3nt: TGCGCCAGCAGCTTGTCACAGGGCACTGAAGCTTTCTTT

d_gene: TRBD1
j_gene: TRBJ1-5
len: 13
v_gene: TRBV19
abundance: NA
CDR3aa: CASSMDRAQPQHF
CDR3nt: TGTGCCAGTAGTATGGACAGGGCCCAGCCCCAGCATTTT

d_gene: NA
j_gene: TRBJ2-3
len: 16
v_gene: TRBV15
abundance: once
CDR3aa: CATSRARVESTDTQYF
CDR3nt: TGTGCCACCAGCAGAGCCAGGGTAGAGTCCACAGATACGCAGTATTTT

d_gene: NA
j_gene: TRBJ1-2
len: 13
v_gene: TRBV29-1
abundance: NA
CDR3aa: CSVVKMGSYGYTF
CDR3nt: TGCAGCGTTGTGAAAATGGGTTCCTATGGCTACACCTTC

d_gene: NA
j_gene: TRBJ1-4
len: 15
v_gene: TRBV4-3
abundance: NA
CDR3aa: CASSQEYGALEKLFF
CDR3nt: TGCGCCAGCAGCCAAGAGTATGGGGCACTTGAAAAACTGTTTTTT

d_gene: NA
j_gene: TRBJ2-6
len: 13
v_gene: TRBV5-4
abundance: NA
CDR3aa: CASRQSGANVLTF
CDR3nt: TGTGCCAGCAGGCAATCTGGGGCCAACGTCCTGACTTTC

d_gene: NA
j_gene: TRBJ1-4
len: 16
v_gene: TRBV7-9
abundance: NA
CDR3aa: CASSLGDRATNEKLFF
CDR3nt: TGTGCCAGCAGCTTAGGGGACCGTGCAACTAATGAAAAACTGTTTTTT

d_gene: NA
j_gene: TRBJ1-1
len: 14
v_gene: TRBV6-5
abundance: NA
CDR3aa: CASSYLQANTEAFF
CDR3nt: TGTGCCAGCAGTTACCTTCAGGCGAACACTGAAGCTTTCTTT

d_gene: TRBD1
j_gene: TRBJ2-7
len: 14
v_gene: TRBV27
abundance: NA
CDR3aa: CASSSGRGPYEQYF
CDR3nt: TGTGCCAGCAGTTCCGGCAGGGGGCCCTACGAGCAGTACTTC

d_gene: NA
j_gene: TRBJ2-1
len: 15
v_gene: TRBV6-6
abundance: NA
CDR3aa: CASSPATVRFNEQFF
CDR3nt: TGTGCCAGCAGTCCAGCGACCGTCCGGTTCAATGAGCAGTTCTTC

d_gene: NA
j_gene: TRBJ2-2
len: 13
v_gene: TRBV27
abundance: NA
CDR3aa: CASSLRNTGELFF
CDR3nt: TGTGCCAGCAGTTTACGGAACACCGGGGAGCTGTTTTTT

d_gene: NA
j_gene: TRBJ1-5
len: 14
v_gene: TRBV28
abundance: NA
CDR3aa: CASRPGGEEQPQHF
CDR3nt: TGTGCCAGCAGACCCGGAGGTGAAGAACAGCCCCAGCATTTT

d_gene: TRBD2
j_gene: TRBJ2-2
len: 17
v_gene: TRBV7-8
abundance: once
CDR3aa: CASSLAPSGSSTGELFF
CDR3nt: TGTGCCAGCAGCTTAGCACCTAGCGGGAGTAGCACCGGGGAGCTGTTTTTT

d_gene: NA
j_gene: TRBJ1-1
len: 14
v_gene: TRBV4-1
abundance: NA
CDR3aa: CASSQEFLNTEAFF
CDR3nt: TGCGCCAGCAGCCAAGAATTCCTGAACACTGAAGCTTTCTTT

d_gene: NA
j_gene: TRBJ2-1
len: 15
v_gene: TRBV5-4
abundance: NA
CDR3aa: CASSPGGGASYEQFF
CDR3nt: TGTGCCAGCAGCCCCGGTGGGGGAGCGAGCTATGAGCAGTTCTTC

d_gene: NA
j_gene: TRBJ1-3
len: 19
v_gene: TRBV19
abundance: NA
CDR3aa: CASSIGKGIQPTDGNTIYF
CDR3nt: TGTGCCAGTAGTATAGGGAAAGGGATTCAACCGACAGATGGAAACACCATATATTTT

d_gene: NA
j_gene: TRBJ1-3
len: 16
v_gene: TRBV4-1
abundance: NA
CDR3aa: CASSQVMADSGNTIYF
CDR3nt: TGCGCCAGCAGCCAAGTAATGGCAGACTCTGGAAACACCATATATTTT

d_gene: NA
j_gene: TRBJ1-6
len: 14
v_gene: TRBV6-2/TRBV6-3
abundance: NA
CDR3aa: CASSYGVNNSPLHF
CDR3nt: TGTGCCAGCAGTTACGGGGTGAATAATTCACCCCTCCACTTT

d_gene: NA
j_gene: TRBJ2-1
len: 12
v_gene: TRBV28
abundance: NA
CDR3aa: CASSLRINEQFF
CDR3nt: TGTGCCAGCAGTTTAAGGATCAATGAGCAGTTCTTC

d_gene: NA
j_gene: TRBJ1-5
len: 13
v_gene: TRBV10-3
abundance: NA
CDR3aa: CAISESTEGPQHF
CDR3nt: TGTGCCATCAGTGAGTCAACTGAAGGGCCCCAGCATTTT

d_gene: NA
j_gene: TRBJ1-1
len: 14
v_gene: TRBV30
abundance: NA
CDR3aa: CACAVRRINTEAFF
CDR3nt: TGTGCCTGCGCGGTCCGGCGGATTAACACTGAAGCTTTCTTT

d_gene: NA
j_gene: TRBJ2-1
len: 15
v_gene: TRBV28
abundance: NA
CDR3aa: CASRQRASSYNEQFF
CDR3nt: TGTGCCAGCAGGCAGCGGGCGAGCTCCTACAATGAGCAGTTCTTC

d_gene: NA
j_gene: TRBJ2-3
len: 13
v_gene: TRBV7-3
abundance: NA
CDR3aa: CASSLGSTDTQYF
CDR3nt: TGTGCCAGCAGCTTAGGGAGCACAGATACGCAGTATTTT

d_gene: NA
j_gene: TRBJ2-1
len: 13
v_gene: TRBV29-1
abundance: NA
CDR3aa: CSVEGSSYNEQFF
CDR3nt: TGCAGCGTTGAGGGGAGCTCCTACAATGAGCAGTTCTTC

d_gene: NA
j_gene: TRBJ2-1
len: 16
v_gene: TRBV5-1
abundance: NA
CDR3aa: CASSLAPARSYNEQFF
CDR3nt: TGCGCCAGCAGCTTGGCCCCAGCAAGGTCCTACAATGAGCAGTTCTTC

d_gene: TRBD1
j_gene: TRBJ2-5
len: 15
v_gene: TRBV5-4
abundance: NA
CDR3aa: CASSLGGTGQETQYF
CDR3nt: TGTGCCAGCAGCTTGGGTGGGACAGGACAAGAGACCCAGTACTTC

d_gene: TRBD2
j_gene: TRBJ2-5
len: 15
v_gene: TRBV7-9
abundance: NA
CDR3aa: CASSASSGMVETQYF
CDR3nt: TGTGCCAGCAGCGCCTCTAGCGGGATGGTAGAGACCCAGTACTTC

d_gene: TRBD2
j_gene: TRBJ2-7
len: 14
v_gene: TRBV19
abundance: NA
CDR3aa: CASSIELAAGEQYF
CDR3nt: TGTGCCAGTAGTATAGAACTAGCGGCGGGAGAGCAGTACTTC

d_gene: NA
j_gene: TRBJ2-5
len: 16
v_gene: TRBV7-2
abundance: NA
CDR3aa: CASSLGIGGGQETQYF
CDR3nt: TGTGCCAGCAGCTTAGGTATCGGGGGAGGCCAAGAGACCCAGTACTTC

d_gene: NA
j_gene: TRBJ1-5
len: 15
v_gene: TRBV28
abundance: NA
CDR3aa: CASSLDSDSNQPQHF
CDR3nt: TGTGCCAGCAGTCTTGACAGCGATAGCAATCAGCCCCAGCATTTT

d_gene: NA
j_gene: TRBJ1-5
len: 14
v_gene: TRBV19
abundance: NA
CDR3aa: CASRTAASRQPQHF
CDR3nt: TGTGCCAGTAGGACGGCCGCGAGCCGTCAGCCCCAGCATTTT

d_gene: NA
j_gene: TRBJ1-4
len: 14
v_gene: TRBV19
abundance: NA
CDR3aa: CASSMGTQGEKLFF
CDR3nt: TGTGCCAGTAGTATGGGGACCCAGGGTGAAAAACTGTTTTTT

d_gene: NA
j_gene: TRBJ2-7
len: 11
v_gene: TRBV6-2/TRBV6-3
abundance: NA
CDR3aa: CASSPGVEQYF
CDR3nt: TGTGCCAGCAGCCCAGGGGTCGAGCAGTACTTC

d_gene: NA
j_gene: TRBJ1-5
len: 13
v_gene: TRBV28
abundance: NA
CDR3aa: CASTVRGIQPQHF
CDR3nt: TGTGCCAGCACCGTAAGAGGGATTCAGCCCCAGCATTTT

d_gene: NA
j_gene: TRBJ2-1
len: 15
v_gene: TRBV18
abundance: NA
CDR3aa: CASSPPVRPLDEQFF
CDR3nt: TGTGCCAGCTCACCACCGGTGCGGCCCTTGGATGAGCAGTTCTTC

d_gene: NA
j_gene: TRBJ1-1
len: 13
v_gene: TRBV5-1
abundance: NA
CDR3aa: CASSGTVNTEAFF
CDR3nt: TGCGCCAGCAGCGGGACGGTGAACACTGAAGCTTTCTTT

d_gene: NA
j_gene: TRBJ1-2
len: 11
v_gene: TRBV3-1/TRBV3-2
abundance: NA
CDR3aa: CASSAYQGYTF
CDR3nt: TGTGCCAGCAGCGCCTATCAAGGCTACACCTTC

d_gene: TRBD1
j_gene: TRBJ1-6
len: 15
v_gene: TRBV27
abundance: few
CDR3aa: CASRYYRGKNSPLHF
CDR3nt: TGTGCCAGCAGGTATTACAGGGGGAAGAATTCACCCCTCCACTTT

d_gene: TRBD2
j_gene: TRBJ2-3
len: 16
v_gene: TRBV6-4
abundance: NA
CDR3aa: CASSDGPSGTTRPQYF
CDR3nt: TGTGCCAGCAGTGATGGTCCTAGCGGGACGACTAGGCCGCAGTATTTT

d_gene: NA
j_gene: TRBJ1-1
len: 15
v_gene: TRBV5-5
abundance: NA
CDR3aa: CASSLDGRGDTEAFF
CDR3nt: TGTGCCAGCAGCTTGGACGGCAGAGGGGACACTGAAGCTTTCTTT